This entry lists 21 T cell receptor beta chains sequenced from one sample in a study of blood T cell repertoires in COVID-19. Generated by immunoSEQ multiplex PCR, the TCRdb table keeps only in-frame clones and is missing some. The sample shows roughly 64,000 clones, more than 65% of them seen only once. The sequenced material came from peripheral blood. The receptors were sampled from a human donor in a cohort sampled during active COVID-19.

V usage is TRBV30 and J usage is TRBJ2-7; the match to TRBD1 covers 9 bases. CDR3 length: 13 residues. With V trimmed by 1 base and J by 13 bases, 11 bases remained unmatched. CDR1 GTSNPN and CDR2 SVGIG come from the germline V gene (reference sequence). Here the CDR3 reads CAWSAGTGIITYF. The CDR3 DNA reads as TGTGCCTGGAGTGCCGGGACAGGGATTATAACTTACTTC.

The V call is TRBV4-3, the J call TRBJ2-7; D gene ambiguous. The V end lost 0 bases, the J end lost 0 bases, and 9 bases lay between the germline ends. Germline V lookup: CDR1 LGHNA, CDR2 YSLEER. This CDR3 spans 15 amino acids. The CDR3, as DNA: TGCGCCAGCAGCCAAGATTGGGCTGTCTCCTACGAGCAGTACTTC. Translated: CASSQDWAVSYEQYF.

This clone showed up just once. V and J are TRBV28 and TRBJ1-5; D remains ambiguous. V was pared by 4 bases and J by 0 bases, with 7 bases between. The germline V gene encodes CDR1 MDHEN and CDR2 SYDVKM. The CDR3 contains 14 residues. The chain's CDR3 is CASSSEYSNQPQHF. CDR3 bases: TGTGCCAGCAGTTCAGAATATAGCAATCAGCCCCAGCATTTT.

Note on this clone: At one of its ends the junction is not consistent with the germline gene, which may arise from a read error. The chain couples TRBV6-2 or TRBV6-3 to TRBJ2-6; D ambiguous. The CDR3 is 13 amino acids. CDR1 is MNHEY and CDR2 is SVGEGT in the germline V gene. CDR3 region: CASSYSGANVLTF. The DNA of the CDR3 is TGTGCCAGCAGCTACTCTGGGGCCAACGTCCTGACTTTC.

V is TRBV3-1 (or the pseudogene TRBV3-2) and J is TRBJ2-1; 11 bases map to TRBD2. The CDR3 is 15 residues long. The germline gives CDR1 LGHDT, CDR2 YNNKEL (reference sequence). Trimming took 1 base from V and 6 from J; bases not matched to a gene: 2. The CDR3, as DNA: TGTGCCAGCAGCCAAGGACTAGCGGGGCGCAATGAGCAGTTCTTC. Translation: CASSQGLAGRNEQFF.

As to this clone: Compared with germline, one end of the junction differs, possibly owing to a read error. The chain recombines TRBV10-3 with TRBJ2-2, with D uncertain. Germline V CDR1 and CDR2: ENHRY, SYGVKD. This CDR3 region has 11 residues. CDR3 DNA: TGTGCCATCAGGGCCACCCGGGAGCTGTTTTTT. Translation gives CAIRATRELFF.

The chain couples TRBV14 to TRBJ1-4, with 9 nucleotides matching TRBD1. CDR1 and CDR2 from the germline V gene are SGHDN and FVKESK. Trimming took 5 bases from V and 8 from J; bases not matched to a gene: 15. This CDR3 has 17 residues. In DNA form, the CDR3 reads TGTGCCAGCAGCTCCCGACAGGGGGTAGCGTCGGGAGAAAAACTGTTTTTT. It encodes CASSSRQGVASGEKLFF.

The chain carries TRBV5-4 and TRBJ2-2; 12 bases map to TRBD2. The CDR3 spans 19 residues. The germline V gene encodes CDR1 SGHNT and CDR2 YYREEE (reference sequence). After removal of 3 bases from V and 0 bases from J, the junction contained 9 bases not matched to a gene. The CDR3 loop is CASSSPGLAGGANTGELFF. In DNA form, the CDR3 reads TGTGCCAGCAGCTCCCCGGGACTAGCGGGCGGCGCGAACACCGGGGAGCTGTTTTTT.

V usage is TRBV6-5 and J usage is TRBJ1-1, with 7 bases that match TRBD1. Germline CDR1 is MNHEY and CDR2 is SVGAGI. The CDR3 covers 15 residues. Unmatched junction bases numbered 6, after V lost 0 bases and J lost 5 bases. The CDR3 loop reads CASSYSTRGRTEAFF. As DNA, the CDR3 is TGTGCCAGCAGTTACTCGACCAGGGGGAGGACTGAAGCTTTCTTT.

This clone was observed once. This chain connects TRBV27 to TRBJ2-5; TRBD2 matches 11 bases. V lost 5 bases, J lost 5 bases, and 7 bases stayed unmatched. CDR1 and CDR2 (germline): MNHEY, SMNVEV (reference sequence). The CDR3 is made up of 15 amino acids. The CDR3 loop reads CASSPTGTSGETQYF. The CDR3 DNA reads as TGTGCCAGCAGTCCCACCGGGACTAGCGGCGAGACCCAGTACTTC.

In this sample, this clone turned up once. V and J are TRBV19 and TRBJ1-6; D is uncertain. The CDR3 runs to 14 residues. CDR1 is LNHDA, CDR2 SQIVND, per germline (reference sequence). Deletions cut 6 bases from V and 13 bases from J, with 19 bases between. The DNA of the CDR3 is TGTGCCAGTAGGGTTGCCGTAACAAATGGCCCCCTCCACTTT. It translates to CASRVAVTNGPLHF.

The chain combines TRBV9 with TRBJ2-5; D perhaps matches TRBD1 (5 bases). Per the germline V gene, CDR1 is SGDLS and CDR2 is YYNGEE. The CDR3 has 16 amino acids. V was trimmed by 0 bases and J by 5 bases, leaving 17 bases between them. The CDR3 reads CASSVATGQGGETQYF. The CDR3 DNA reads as TGTGCCAGCAGCGTAGCTACCGGGCAGGGTGGGGAGACCCAGTACTTC. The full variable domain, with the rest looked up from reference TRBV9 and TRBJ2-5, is DSGVTQTPKHLITATGQRVTLRCSPRSGDLSVYWYQQSLDQGLQFLIQYYNGEERAKGNILERFSAQQFPDLHSELNLSSLELGDSALYFCASSVATGQGGETQYFGPGTRLLVL.

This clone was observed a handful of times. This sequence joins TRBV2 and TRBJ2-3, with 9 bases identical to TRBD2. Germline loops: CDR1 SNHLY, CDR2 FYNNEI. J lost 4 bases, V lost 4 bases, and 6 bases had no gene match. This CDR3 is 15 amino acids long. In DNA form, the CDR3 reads TGTGCCAGCAGTGGGAATAGCGGGGGTTCAGATACGCAGTATTTT. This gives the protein CASSGNSGGSDTQYF. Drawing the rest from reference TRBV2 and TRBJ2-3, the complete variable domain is EPEVTQTPSHQVTQMGQEVILRCVPISNHLYFYWYRQILGQKVEFLVSFYNNEISEKSEIFDDQFSVERPDGSNFTLKIRSTKLEDSAMYFCASSGNSGGSDTQYFGPGTRLTVL.

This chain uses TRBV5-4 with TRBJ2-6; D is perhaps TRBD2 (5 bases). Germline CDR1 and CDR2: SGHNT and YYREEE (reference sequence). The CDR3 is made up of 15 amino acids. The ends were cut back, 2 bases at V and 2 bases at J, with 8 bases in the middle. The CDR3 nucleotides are TGTGCCAGCAGCTTATGGACTCCTGGGGCCAACGTCCTGACTTTC. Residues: CASSLWTPGANVLTF.

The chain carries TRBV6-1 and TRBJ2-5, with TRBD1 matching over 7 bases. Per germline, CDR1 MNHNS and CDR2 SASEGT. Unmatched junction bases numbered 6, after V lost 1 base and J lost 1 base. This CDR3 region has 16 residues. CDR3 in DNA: TGTGCCAGCAGTGAAGAATCCGGGACAGTCCAAGAGACCCAGTACTTC. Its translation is CASSEESGTVQETQYF.

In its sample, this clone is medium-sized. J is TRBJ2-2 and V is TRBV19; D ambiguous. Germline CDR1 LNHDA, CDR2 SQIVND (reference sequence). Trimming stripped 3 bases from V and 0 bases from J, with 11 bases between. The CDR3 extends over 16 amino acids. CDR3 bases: TGTGCCAGTAGTATTGGCCAGTTAACGAACACCGGGGAGCTGTTTTTT. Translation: CASSIGQLTNTGELFF. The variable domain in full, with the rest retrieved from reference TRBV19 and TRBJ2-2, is DGGITQSPKYLFRKEGQNVTLSCEQNLNHDAMYWYRQDPGQGLRLIYYSQIVNDFQKGDIAEGYSVSREKKESFPLTVTSAQKNPTAFYLCASSIGQLTNTGELFFGEGSRLTVL.

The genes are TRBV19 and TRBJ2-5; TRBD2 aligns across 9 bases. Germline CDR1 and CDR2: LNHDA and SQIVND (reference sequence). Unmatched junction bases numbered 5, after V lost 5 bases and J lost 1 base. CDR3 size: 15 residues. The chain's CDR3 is CASSPLAGVQETQYF. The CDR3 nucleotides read TGTGCCAGTAGTCCGTTAGCGGGGGTCCAAGAGACCCAGTACTTC.

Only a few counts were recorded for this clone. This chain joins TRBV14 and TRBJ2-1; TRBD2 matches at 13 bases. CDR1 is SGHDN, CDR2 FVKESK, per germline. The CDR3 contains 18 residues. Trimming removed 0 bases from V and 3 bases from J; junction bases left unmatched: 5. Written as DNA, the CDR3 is TGTGCCAGCAGCCAAGATCTGGGGACTAGCGGGATCTACAATGAGCAGTTCTTC. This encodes CASSQDLGTSGIYNEQFF.

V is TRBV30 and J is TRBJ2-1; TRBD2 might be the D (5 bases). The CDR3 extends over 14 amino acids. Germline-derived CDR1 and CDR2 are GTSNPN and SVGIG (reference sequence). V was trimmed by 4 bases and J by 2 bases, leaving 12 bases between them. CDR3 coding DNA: TGTGCCTGGAAACCCTCTAGCCCCTACAATGAGCAGTTCTTC. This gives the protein CAWKPSSPYNEQFF. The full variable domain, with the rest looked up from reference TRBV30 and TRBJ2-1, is SQTIHQWPATLVQPVGSPLSLECTVEGTSNPNLYWYRQAAGRGLQLLFYSVGIGQISSEVPQNLSASRPQDRQFILSSKKLLLSDSGFYLCAWKPSSPYNEQFFGPGTRLTVL.

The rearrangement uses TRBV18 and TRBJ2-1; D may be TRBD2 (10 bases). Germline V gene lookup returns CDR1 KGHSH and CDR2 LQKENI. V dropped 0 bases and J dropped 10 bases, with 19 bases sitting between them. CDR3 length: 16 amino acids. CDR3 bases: TGTGCCAGCTCACCACCAAAACTAGCGGGGACAGGGGAGCAGTTCTTC. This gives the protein CASSPPKLAGTGEQFF.

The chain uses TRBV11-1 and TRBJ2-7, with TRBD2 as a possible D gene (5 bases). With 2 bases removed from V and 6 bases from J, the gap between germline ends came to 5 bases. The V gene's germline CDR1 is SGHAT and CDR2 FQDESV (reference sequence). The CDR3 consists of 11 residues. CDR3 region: CASSLSGEQYF. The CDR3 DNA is TGTGCCAGCAGCTTAAGCGGCGAGCAGTACTTC.